This TCR beta chain was observed in a study of T cell repertoires in cytomegalovirus infection. About the study: Both a matching HLA type and CMV infection were indicated by public TCR beta signatures. Overall study findings and caveats: Clonotypes of TCR beta that were HLA-C-restricted and CMV-specific dominated the ex vivo response. People with CMV and the relevant HLA were identified by cumulative public TCR beta family frequency.

TCRdb re-analysed the reads in MiXCR, keeping a single row per CDR3 protein. The sample contains about 160,000 distinct CDR3 sequences, approximately 17% of which appear only once. This clonotype was found a few times. Its antigen remains unidentified. V gave up 5 bases and J gave up 5 bases, with 10 bases separating them. The CDR3 loop spans 12 amino acids. Looked up from germline, CDR1 is SEHNR and CDR2 is FQNEAQ (reference sequence). The TCR comes from a human donor in good health (CMV status not recorded). Some clones in this sample may be carry-over from other donors' samples. The source material was CD8+ T cells from PBMCs. The chain has TRBV7-9 and TRBJ2-7; D gene unclear. The CDR3 is CASSPVRDEQYF. As DNA, the CDR3 is TGTGCCAGCAGCCCTGTCCGGGACGAGCAGTACTTC.